The sequence of this T cell receptor (beta chain) was determined in a study of CD8 T cells in ankylosing spondylitis. Study-level findings and limits: Typical of ankylosing spondylitis blood, it appeared, was a TCR beta motif of roughly eight highly homologous variants. Clones linked to disease were reported to show significant enrichment in matched ankylosing spondylitis synovial fluid. Disease-linked clones had a CD8+ phenotype and relatively low frequency in peripheral blood.

This clonotype appeared many times. Its antigen remains unknown. V was clipped by 0 bases and J by 1 base; unmatched bases: 3. The CDR3 covers 17 residues. Germline CDR1 and CDR2: MGHRA and YSYEKL. For TCR beta, libraries came from quantitative 5'-RACE with molecular barcodes. A single record per CDR3 protein comes from TCRdb applying MiXCR to the 5' RACE reads. The sample carries 190,000 or so distinct CDR3 sequences, over 10% recorded once. The V gene is TRBV4-1, the J gene TRBJ1-4, with 9 nucleotides matching TRBD1. The clonotype was recovered from a male donor with ankylosing spondylitis or in good health (not recorded which). Input material: blood, either unsorted or a sorted T cell fraction (not recorded which). CDR3 sequence reads: CASSQDRGQGTNEKLFF. CDR3 bases: TGCGCCAGCAGCCAAGATAGGGGACAGGGAACTAATGAAAAACTGTTTTTT.